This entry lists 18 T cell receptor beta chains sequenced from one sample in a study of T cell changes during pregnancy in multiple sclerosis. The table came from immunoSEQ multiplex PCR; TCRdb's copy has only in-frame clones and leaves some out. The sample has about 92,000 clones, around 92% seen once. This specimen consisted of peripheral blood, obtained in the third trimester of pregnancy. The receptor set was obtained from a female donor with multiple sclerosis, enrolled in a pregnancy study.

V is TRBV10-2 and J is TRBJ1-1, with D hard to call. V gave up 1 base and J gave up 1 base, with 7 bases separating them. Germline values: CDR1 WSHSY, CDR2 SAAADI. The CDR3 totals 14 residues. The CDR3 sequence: CASSELAENTEAFF. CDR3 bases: TGCGCCAGCAGTGAGTTGGCAGAGAACACTGAAGCTTTCTTT.

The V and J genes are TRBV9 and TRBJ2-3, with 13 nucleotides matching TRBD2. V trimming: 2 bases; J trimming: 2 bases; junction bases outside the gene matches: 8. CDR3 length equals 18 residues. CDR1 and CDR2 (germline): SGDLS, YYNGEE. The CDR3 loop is CASSVGLAGETYTDTQYF. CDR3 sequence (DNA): TGTGCCAGCAGCGTCGGACTAGCGGGAGAGACCTACACAGATACGCAGTATTTT.

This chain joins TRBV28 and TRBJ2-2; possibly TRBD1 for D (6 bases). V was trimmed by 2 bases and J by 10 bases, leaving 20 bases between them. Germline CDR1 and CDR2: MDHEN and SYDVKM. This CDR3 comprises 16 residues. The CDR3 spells CASSLRQGIPGMELFF. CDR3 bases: TGTGCCAGCAGTTTACGGCAGGGGATACCGGGGATGGAGCTGTTTTTT.

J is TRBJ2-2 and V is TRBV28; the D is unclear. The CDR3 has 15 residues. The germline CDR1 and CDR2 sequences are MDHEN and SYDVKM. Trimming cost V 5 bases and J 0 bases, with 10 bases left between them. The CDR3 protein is CASSLRLSNTGELFF. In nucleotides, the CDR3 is TGTGCCAGCAGTCTGCGGCTCTCGAACACCGGGGAGCTGTTTTTT.

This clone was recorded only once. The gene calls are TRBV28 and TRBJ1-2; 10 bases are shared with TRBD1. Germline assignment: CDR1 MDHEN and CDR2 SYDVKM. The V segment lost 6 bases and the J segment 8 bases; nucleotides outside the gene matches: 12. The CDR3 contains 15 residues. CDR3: CASSGGSDRGKGYTF. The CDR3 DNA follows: TGTGCCAGCAGCGGGGGCTCGGACAGGGGGAAGGGCTACACCTTC.

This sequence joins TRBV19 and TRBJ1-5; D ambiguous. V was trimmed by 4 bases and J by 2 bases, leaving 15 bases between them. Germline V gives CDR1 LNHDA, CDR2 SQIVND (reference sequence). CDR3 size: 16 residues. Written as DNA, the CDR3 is TGTGCCAGTAGTACGCCAGATTTCGTTGGCAATCAGCCCCAGCATTTT. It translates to CASSTPDFVGNQPQHF. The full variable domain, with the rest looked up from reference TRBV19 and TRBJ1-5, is DGGITQSPKYLFRKEGQNVTLSCEQNLNHDAMYWYRQDPGQGLRLIYYSQIVNDFQKGDIAEGYSVSREKKESFPLTVTSAQKNPTAFYLCASSTPDFVGNQPQHFGDGTRLSIL.

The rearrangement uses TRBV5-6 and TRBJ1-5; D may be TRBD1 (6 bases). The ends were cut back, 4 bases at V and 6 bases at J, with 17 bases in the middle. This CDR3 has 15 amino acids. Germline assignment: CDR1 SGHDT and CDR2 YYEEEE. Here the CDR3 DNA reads TGTGCCAGCAGCCCCGGAACAGGGCTCGGTCAGCCCCAGCATTTT. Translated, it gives CASSPGTGLGQPQHF.

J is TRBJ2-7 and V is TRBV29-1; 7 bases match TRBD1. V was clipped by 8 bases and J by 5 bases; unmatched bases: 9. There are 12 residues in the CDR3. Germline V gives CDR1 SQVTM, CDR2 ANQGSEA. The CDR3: CSLTGQDNEQYF. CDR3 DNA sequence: TGCAGCCTGACCGGACAGGATAACGAGCAGTACTTC.

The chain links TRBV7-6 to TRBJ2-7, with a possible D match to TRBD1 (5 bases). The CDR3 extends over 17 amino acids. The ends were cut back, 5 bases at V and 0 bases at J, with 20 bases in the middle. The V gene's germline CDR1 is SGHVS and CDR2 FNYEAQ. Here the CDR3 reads CASSVGSDSASSYEQYF. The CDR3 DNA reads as TGTGCCAGCAGCGTAGGGTCTGACAGCGCATCCTCCTACGAGCAGTACTTC.

CDR3 nucleotide sequence: TGTGCCAGCAGTTCGACGACTAGCGGGAGACGAGAGACCCAGTACTTC. It encodes CASSSTTSGRRETQYF. This chain links TRBV28 with TRBJ2-5; 12 bases agree with TRBD2. The V segment lost 4 bases and the J segment 4 bases; nucleotides outside the gene matches: 7. The germline V gene has CDR1 MDHEN and CDR2 SYDVKM. The length of the CDR3 is 16 residues. Supplemented by reference TRBV28 and TRBJ2-5, the full variable domain reads DVKVTQSSRYLVKRTGEKVFLECVQDMDHENMFWYRQDPGLGLRLIYFSYDVKMKEKGDIPEGYSVSREKKERFSLILESASTNQTSMYLCASSSTTSGRRETQYFGPGTRLLVL.

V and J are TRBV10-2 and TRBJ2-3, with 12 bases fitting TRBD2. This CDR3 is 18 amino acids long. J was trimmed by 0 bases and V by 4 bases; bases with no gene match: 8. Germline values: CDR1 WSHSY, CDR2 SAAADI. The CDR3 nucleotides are TGCGCCAGCAGTGGCCCTAGCGGGAGGGCGACAAGCACAGATACGCAGTATTTT. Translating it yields CASSGPSGRATSTDTQYF.

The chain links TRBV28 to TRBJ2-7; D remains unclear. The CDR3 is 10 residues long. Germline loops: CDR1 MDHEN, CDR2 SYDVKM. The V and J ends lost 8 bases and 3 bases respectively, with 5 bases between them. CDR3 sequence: CASGHYEQYF. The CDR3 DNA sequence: TGTGCCAGCGGCCACTACGAGCAGTACTTC.

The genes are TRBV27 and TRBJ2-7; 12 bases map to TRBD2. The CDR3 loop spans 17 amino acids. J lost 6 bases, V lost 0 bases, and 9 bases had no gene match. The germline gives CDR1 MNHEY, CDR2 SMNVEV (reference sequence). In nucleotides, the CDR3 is TGTGCCAGCAGTTTATCCCCGGTGGCTAGCGGGAGGGTCGAGCAGTACTTC. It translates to CASSLSPVASGRVEQYF.

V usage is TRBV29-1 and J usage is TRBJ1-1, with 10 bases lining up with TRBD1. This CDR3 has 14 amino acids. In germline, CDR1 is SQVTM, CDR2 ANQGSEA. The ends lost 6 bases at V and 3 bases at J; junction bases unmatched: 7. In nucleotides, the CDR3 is TGCAGCGTCGGACAGGGGGGGGAGTACACTGAAGCTTTCTTT. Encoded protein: CSVGQGGEYTEAFF.

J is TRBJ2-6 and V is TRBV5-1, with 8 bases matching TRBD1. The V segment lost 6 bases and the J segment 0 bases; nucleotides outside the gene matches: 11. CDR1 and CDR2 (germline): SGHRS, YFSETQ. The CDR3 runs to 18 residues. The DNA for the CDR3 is TGCGCCAGCACCACGCCCCGGACAGGGACCTCTGGGGCCAACGTCCTGACTTTC. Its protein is CASTTPRTGTSGANVLTF. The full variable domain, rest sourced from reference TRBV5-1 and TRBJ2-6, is KAGVTQTPRYLIKTRGQQVTLSCSPISGHRSVSWYQQTPGQGLQFLFEYFSETQRNKGNFPGRFSGRQFSNSRSEMNVSTLELGDSALYLCASTTPRTGTSGANVLTFGAGSRLTVL.

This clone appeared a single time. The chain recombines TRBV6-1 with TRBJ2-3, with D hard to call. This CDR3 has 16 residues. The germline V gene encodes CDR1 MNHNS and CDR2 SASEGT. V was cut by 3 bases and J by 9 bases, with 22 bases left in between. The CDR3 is CASSENAALMVLTQYF. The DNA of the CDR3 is TGTGCCAGCAGTGAGAACGCGGCTCTGATGGTCCTAACGCAGTATTTT.

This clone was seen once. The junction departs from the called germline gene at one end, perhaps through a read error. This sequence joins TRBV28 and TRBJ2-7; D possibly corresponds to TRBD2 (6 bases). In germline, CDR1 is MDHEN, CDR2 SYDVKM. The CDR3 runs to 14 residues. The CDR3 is CVSSLAEPSYEQYF. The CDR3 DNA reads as TGTGTCAGCAGTTTAGCGGAGCCATCCTACGAGCAGTACTTC.

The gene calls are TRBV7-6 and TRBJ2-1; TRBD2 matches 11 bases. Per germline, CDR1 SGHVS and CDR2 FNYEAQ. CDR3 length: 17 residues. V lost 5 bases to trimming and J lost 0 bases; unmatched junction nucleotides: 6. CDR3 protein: CASSHTTSGASYNEQFF. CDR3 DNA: TGTGCCAGCAGCCACACGACTAGCGGGGCCTCCTACAATGAGCAGTTCTTC.